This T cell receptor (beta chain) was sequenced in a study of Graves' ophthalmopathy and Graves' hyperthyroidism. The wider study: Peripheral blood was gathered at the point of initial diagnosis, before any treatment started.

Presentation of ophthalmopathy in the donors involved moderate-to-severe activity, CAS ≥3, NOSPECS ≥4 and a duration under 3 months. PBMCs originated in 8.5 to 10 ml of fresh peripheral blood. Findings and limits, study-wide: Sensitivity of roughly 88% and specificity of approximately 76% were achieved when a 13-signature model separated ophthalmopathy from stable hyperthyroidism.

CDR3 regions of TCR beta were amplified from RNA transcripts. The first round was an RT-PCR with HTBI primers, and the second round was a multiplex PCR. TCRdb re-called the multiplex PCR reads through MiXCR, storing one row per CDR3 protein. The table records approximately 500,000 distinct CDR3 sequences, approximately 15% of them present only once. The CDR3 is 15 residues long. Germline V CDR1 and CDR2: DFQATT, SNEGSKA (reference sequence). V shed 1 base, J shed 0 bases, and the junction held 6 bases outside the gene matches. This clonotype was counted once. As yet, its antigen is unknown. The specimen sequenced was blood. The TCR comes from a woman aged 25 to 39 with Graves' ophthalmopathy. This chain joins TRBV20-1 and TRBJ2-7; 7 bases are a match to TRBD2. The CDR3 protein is CSARVASGLSYEQYF. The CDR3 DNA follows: TGCAGTGCTAGAGTTGCTAGCGGACTCTCCTACGAGCAGTACTTC.